This T cell receptor beta chain is from a study of cytomegalovirus exposure and HLA in healthy donors. Across the study: Assignment to the Caucasian-associated ancestry cluster applied to around four fifths of the approximately 390 genotyped donors.

The PCR ran on 60 Vbeta and 13 Jbeta primers. Profiled with immunoSEQ multiplex PCR; TCRdb holds only in-frame clones, not every one. This table holds about 90,000 clones, roughly 70% found once. This CDR3 is 15 amino acids long. Germline V gene data show CDR1 as LGHNA and CDR2 as YSLEER. V lost 1 base, J lost 1 base, and 8 bases lay in between. This chain joins TRBV4-3 and TRBJ1-3; D not certain. Sample: PBMCs. This TCR was recovered from a woman aged 45-65 years in good health and CMV-seropositive. CDR3 DNA: TGCGCCAGCAGCCAAGGTACAGCTTCTGGAAACACCATATATTTT. Amino acid sequence: CASSQGTASGNTIYF.